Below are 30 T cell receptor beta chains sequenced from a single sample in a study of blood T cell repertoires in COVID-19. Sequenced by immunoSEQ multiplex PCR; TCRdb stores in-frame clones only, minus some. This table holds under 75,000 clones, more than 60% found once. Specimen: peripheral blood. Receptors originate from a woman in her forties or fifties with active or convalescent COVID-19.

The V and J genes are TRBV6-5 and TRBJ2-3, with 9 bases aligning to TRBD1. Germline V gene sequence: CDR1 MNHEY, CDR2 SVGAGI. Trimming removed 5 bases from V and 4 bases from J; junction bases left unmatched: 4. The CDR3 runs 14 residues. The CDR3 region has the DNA TGTGCCAGCAGTCGGGACAGGGCAGCAGATACGCAGTATTTT. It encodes CASSRDRAADTQYF.

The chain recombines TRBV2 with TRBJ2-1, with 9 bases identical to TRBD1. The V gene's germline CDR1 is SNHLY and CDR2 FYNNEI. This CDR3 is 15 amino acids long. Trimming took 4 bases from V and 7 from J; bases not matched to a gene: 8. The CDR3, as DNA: TGTGCCAGCAGTGGTGAAGGACAGGGGAGGAATGAGCAGTTCTTC. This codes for CASSGEGQGRNEQFF.

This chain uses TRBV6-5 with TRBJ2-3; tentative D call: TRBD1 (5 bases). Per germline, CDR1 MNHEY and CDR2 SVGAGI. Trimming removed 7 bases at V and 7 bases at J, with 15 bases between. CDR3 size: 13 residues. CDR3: CASKVGAWNTQYF. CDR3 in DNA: TGTGCCAGCAAGGTTGGGGCCTGGAATACGCAGTATTTT.

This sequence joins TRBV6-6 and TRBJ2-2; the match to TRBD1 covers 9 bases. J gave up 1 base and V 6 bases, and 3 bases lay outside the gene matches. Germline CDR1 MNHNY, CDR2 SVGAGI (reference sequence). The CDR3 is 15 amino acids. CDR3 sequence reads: CASSRGQGNTGELFF. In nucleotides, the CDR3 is TGTGCCAGCAGCCGGGGACAGGGGAACACCGGGGAGCTGTTTTTT.

The CDR3 coding sequence is TGTGCCAGCTCACCACCGAGGGGAGGCGGCACAGATACGCAGTATTTT. Amino acids: CASSPPRGGGTDTQYF. This chain uses TRBV18 with TRBJ2-3; D may be TRBD2 (6 bases). CDR3 length equals 16 residues. V dropped 0 bases and J dropped 1 base, with 11 bases sitting between them. CDR1 is KGHSH, CDR2 LQKENI, per germline.

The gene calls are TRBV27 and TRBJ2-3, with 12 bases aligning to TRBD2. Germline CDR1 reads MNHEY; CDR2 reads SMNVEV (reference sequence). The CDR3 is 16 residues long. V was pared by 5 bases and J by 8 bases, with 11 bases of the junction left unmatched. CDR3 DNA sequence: TGTGCCAGCAGTCCTTCACTAGCGGGAGGCAGAGGTACGCAGTATTTT. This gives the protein CASSPSLAGGRGTQYF.

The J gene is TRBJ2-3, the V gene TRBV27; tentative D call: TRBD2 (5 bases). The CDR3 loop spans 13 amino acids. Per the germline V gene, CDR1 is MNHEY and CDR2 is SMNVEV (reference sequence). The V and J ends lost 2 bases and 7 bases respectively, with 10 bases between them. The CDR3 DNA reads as TGTGCCAGCAGTTTAACTAGTGAGCATACGCAGTATTTT. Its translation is CASSLTSEHTQYF.

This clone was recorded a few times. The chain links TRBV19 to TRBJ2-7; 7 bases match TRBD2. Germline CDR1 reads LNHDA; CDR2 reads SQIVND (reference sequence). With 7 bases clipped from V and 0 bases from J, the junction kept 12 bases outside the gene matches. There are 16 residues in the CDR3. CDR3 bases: TGTGCCAGTAACCCTAATGGAGCGGGAAACTCCTACGAGCAGTACTTC. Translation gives CASNPNGAGNSYEQYF. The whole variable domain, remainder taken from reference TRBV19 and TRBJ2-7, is DGGITQSPKYLFRKEGQNVTLSCEQNLNHDAMYWYRQDPGQGLRLIYYSQIVNDFQKGDIAEGYSVSREKKESFPLTVTSAQKNPTAFYLCASNPNGAGNSYEQYFGPGTRLTVT.

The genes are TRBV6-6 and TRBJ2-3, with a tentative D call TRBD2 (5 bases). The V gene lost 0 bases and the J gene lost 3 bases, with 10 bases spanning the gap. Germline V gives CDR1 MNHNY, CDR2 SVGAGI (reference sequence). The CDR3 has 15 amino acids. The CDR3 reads CASSYSLTGTDTQYF. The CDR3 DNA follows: TGTGCCAGCAGTTACTCGCTAACGGGGACAGATACGCAGTATTTT.

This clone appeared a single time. CDR3 in amino acids: CASSRRQGSVRGEKLFF. The CDR3 DNA sequence: TGTGCCAGTAGCCGCCGACAGGGGTCCGTTCGGGGGGAAAAACTGTTTTTT. This sequence joins TRBV19 and TRBJ1-4; 8 bases align to TRBD1. Trimming took 6 bases from V and 8 from J; bases not matched to a gene: 17. Per the germline V gene, CDR1 is LNHDA and CDR2 is SQIVND (reference sequence). The CDR3 spans 17 residues.

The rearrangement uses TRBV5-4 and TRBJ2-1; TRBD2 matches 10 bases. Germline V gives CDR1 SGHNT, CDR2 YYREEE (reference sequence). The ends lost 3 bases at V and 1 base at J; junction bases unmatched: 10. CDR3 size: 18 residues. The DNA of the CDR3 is TGTGCCAGCAGCTCCCCTGCCGGGACTAGCGAATCCTACAATGAGCAGTTCTTC. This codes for CASSSPAGTSESYNEQFF.

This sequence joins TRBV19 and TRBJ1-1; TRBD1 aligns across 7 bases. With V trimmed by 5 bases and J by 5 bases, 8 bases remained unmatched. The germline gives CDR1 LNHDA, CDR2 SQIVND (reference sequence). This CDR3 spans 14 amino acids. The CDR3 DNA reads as TGTGCCAGTAGTTCGTACAGGGGTAGGACTGAAGCTTTCTTT. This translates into CASSSYRGRTEAFF.

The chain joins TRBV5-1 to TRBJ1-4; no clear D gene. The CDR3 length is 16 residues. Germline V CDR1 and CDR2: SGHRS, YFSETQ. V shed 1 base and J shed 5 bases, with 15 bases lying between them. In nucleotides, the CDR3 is TGCGCCAGCAGCTTGTCGCGGCAGAACCCCAATGAAAAACTGTTTTTT. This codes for CASSLSRQNPNEKLFF.

The CDR3 DNA reads TGTGCCAGCAGCTTAGCCCCAGGTCAGATCTCTGGAAACACCATATATTTT. Translating it yields CASSLAPGQISGNTIYF. The gene calls are TRBV7-9 and TRBJ1-3; D remains unclear. Per germline, CDR1 SEHNR and CDR2 FQNEAQ (reference sequence). CDR3 size: 17 residues. The germline V and J ends were trimmed by 0 bases and 0 bases, with 12 bases remaining between them. The full variable domain, in which reference TRBV7-9 and TRBJ1-3 provide the parts outside the CDR3, is DTGVSQNPRHKITKRGQNVTFRCDPISEHNRLYWYRQTLGQGPEFLTYFQNEAQLEKSRLLSDRFSAERPKGSFSTLEIQRTEQGDSAMYLCASSLAPGQISGNTIYFGEGSWLTVV.

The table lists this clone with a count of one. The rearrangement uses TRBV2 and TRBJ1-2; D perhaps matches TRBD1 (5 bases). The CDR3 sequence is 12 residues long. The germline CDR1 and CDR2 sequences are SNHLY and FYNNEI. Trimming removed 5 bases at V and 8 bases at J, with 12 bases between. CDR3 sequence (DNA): TGTGCCAGCAGTCCGGGGGTATCCGGCTACACCTTC. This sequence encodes CASSPGVSGYTF.

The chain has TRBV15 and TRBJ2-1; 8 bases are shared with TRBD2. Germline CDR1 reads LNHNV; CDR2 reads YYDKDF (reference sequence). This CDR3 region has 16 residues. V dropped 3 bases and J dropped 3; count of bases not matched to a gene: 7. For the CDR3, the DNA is TGTGCCACCAGCAGTGGTTTTAGCGGGATCTACAATGAGCAGTTCTTC. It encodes CATSSGFSGIYNEQFF.

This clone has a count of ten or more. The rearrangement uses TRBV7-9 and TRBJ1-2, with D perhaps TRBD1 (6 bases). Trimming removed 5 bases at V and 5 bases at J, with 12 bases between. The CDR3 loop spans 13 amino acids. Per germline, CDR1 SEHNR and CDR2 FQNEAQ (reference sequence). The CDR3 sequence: CASSRRTEYGYTF. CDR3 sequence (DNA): TGTGCCAGCAGCCGGCGGACAGAGTATGGCTACACCTTC.

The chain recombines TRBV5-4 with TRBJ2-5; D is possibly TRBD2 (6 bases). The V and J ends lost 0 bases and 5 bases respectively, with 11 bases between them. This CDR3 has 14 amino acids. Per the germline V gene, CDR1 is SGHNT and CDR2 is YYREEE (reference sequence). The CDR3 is CASSLGMAGETQYF. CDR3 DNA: TGTGCCAGCAGCTTGGGGATGGCGGGGGAGACCCAGTACTTC.

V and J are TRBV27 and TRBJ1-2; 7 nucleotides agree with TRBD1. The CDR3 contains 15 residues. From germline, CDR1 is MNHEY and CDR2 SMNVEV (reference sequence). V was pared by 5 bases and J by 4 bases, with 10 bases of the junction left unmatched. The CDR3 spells CASSKGANGLYGYTF. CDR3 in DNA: TGTGCCAGCAGTAAGGGGGCTAATGGGCTCTATGGCTACACCTTC.

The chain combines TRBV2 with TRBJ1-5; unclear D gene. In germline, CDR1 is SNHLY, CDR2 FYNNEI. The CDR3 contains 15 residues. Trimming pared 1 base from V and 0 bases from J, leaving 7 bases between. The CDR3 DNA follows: TGTGCCAGCAGTGAAGGGCACAATAGCAATCAGCCCCAGCATTTT. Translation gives CASSEGHNSNQPQHF.

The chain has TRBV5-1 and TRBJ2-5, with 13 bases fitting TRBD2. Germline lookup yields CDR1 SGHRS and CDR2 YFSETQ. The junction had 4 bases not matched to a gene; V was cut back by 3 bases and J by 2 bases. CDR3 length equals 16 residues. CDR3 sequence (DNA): TGCGCCAGCAGCTCGGGACTAGCGGGAAGACAAGAGACCCAGTACTTC. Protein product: CASSSGLAGRQETQYF. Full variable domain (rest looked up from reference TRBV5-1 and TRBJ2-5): KAGVTQTPRYLIKTRGQQVTLSCSPISGHRSVSWYQQTPGQGLQFLFEYFSETQRNKGNFPGRFSGRQFSNSRSEMNVSTLELGDSALYLCASSSGLAGRQETQYFGPGTRLLVL.

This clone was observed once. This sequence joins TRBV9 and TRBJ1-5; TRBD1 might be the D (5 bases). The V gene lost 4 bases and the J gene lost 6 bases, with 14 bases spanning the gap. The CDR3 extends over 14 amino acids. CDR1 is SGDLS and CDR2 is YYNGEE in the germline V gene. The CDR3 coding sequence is TGTGCCAGCAGCCTCACCGGGGGTTCTCAGCCCCAGCATTTT. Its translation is CASSLTGGSQPQHF.

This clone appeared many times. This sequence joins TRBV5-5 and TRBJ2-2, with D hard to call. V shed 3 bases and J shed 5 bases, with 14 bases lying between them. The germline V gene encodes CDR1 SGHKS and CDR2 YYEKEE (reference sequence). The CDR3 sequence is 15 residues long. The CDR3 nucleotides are TGTGCCAGCAGCTCAGACTCGGCTGGGACCGGGGAGCTGTTTTTT. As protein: CASSSDSAGTGELFF.

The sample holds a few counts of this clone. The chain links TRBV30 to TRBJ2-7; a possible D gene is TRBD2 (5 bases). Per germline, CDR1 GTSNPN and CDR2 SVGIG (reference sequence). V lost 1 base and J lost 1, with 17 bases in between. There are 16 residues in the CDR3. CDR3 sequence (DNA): TGTGCCTGGAGTGACCCCCTGGGGAGAGGATCCTACGAGCAGTACTTC. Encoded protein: CAWSDPLGRGSYEQYF. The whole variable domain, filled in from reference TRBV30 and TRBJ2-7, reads SQTIHQWPATLVQPVGSPLSLECTVEGTSNPNLYWYRQAAGRGLQLLFYSVGIGQISSEVPQNLSASRPQDRQFILSSKKLLLSDSGFYLCAWSDPLGRGSYEQYFGPGTRLTVT.

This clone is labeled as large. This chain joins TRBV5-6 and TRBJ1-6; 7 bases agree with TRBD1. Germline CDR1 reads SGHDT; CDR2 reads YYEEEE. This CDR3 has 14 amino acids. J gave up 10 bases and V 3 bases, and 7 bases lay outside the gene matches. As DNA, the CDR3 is TGTGCCAGCAGCTCAACAGGGGTTCCATCACCCCTCCACTTT. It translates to CASSSTGVPSPLHF.

CDR3 residues: CASRPGQRTGELFF. The CDR3 DNA is TGTGCCAGTAGGCCGGGACAAAGGACCGGGGAGCTGTTTTTT. This chain links TRBV19 with TRBJ2-2; D is possibly TRBD1 (6 bases). V lost 6 bases, J lost 5 bases, and 13 bases lay in between. CDR3 length: 14 residues. From germline, CDR1 is LNHDA and CDR2 SQIVND (reference sequence).

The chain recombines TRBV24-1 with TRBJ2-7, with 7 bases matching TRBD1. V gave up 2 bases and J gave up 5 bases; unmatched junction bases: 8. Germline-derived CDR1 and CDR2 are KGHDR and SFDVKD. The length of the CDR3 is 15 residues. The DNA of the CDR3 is TGTGCCACCAGTGATTCCTCCGACAGGGCCCACGAGCAGTACTTC. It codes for CATSDSSDRAHEQYF.

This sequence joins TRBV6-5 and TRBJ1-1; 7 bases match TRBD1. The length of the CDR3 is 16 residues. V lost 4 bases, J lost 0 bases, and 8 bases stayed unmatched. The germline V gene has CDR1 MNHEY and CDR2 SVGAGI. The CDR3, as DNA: TGTGCCAGCAGTTCCAGCGGAGGGGGCTTGAACACTGAAGCTTTCTTT. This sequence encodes CASSSSGGGLNTEAFF.

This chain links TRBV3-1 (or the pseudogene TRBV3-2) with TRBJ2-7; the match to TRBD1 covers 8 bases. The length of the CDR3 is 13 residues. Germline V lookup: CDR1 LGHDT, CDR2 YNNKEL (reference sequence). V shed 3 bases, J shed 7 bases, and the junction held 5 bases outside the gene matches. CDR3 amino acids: CASSQVTGGEQYF. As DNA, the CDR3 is TGTGCCAGCAGCCAGGTAACAGGGGGGGAGCAGTACTTC.

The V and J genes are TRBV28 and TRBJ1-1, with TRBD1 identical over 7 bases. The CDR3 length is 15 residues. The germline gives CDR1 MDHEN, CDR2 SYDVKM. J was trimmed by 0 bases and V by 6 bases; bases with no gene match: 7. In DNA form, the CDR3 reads TGTGCCAGCAGCGCGGAGGGACAGCTGAACACTGAAGCTTTCTTT. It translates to CASSAEGQLNTEAFF.